The table lists the clone carrying this TCR beta chain with a few counts. TCRdb passed the reads through MiXCR, listing each CDR3 protein once. The profile shows about 600,000 distinct CDR3 sequences, 24% of them singletons. This sample is drawn from a study of T cell repertoires in cytomegalovirus infection. CDR3 length: 14 amino acids. With 3 bases removed from V and 1 base from J, the gap between germline ends came to 9 bases. The chain is built from TRBV12-3 or TRBV12-4 and TRBJ1-2; D is uncertain. The specimen sequenced was CD8+ T cells from PBMCs. The receptor comes from a human donor in good health (CMV status not recorded). Some clones in this sample may be carry-over from other donors' samples. The CDR3 spells CASSLVLFNYGYTF. CDR3 DNA sequence: TGTGCCAGCAGTTTGGTCCTGTTTAACTATGGCTACACCTTC.